This T cell receptor (beta chain) was sequenced during a study of blood T cell repertoires in COVID-19. Overall study context: PBMCs, B-cell-depleted T cells, or T cells provided the cDNA or gDNA that made up the material.

V gave up 2 bases and J gave up 1 base, with 5 bases separating them. Per germline, CDR1 KGHSH and CDR2 LQKENI. The CDR3 sequence is 13 residues long. This clone was detected a few times. Source study methods: Scientists estimated how many nucleated cells there were by amplifying reference gene primers. The repertoire was sequenced with immunoSEQ multiplex PCR; TCRdb's copy has only in-frame clones and lacks some. The D gene and trimming were derived from the DNA, and the V and J assignments and clone size from that table. The sample has 150,000 to 200,000 clones; 83% are singletons. Residents of about two dozen US areas, aged about 18 to 89 years, made up the participants. Participants were placed into cohorts based on the clinical history they reported.

The clonotype was recovered from a woman aged 50 to 60 who had recovered from COVID-19. The sequenced sample was PBMCs or T cells enriched from blood (not recorded which). This chain connects TRBV18 to TRBJ1-1, with D maybe TRBD1 (5 bases). Written as DNA, the CDR3 is TGTGCCAGCTCACCAGGGGCGAACACTGAAGCTTTCTTT. It yields the protein CASSPGANTEAFF. Looking up the rest from reference TRBV18 and TRBJ1-1 gives the full variable domain: NAGVMQNPRHLVRRRGQEARLRCSPMKGHSHVYWYRQLPEEGLKFMVYLQKENIIDESGMPKERFSAEFPKEGPSILRIQQVVRGDSAAYFCASSPGANTEAFFGQGTRLTVV.